The 8 T cell receptor beta chains in this list originate from one sample, sequenced in a study of shared clonotypes between healthy human individuals (dated by TCRdb to the early 2020s). Library generation was performed with the immunoSEQ multiplex PCR assay. Not all clones reach the TCRdb copy of this immuneACCESS table, which keeps in-frame sequences only. Checked studies attribute under half of the gap to unresolved V genes and leave the rest unexplained. The sample table shows 2 million to 2.5 million clones, and over 90% are seen once. Approximately 0.4% of the sample is taken by the ten largest. Sequences were obtained from naive CD4+ T cells from PBMCs. What the cell subset or site label conveys for this sample: CD45RA+ positively selected. Receptor source: a man aged 18 to 30 in good health. Some clones in this sample may be carry-over from other donors' samples.

The V gene is TRBV5-1, the J gene TRBJ1-4; maybe TRBD1 (5 bases). The CDR3 has 14 residues. The germline V and J ends were trimmed by 4 bases and 3 bases, with 10 bases remaining between them. Germline CDR1 and CDR2: SGHRS and YFSETQ. The CDR3 spells CASSAGASNEKLFF. CDR3 nucleotides: TGCGCCAGCAGCGCCGGGGCCTCTAATGAAAAACTGTTTTTT.

The chain combines TRBV5-4 with TRBJ2-3; 9 positions match TRBD2. The CDR3 extends over 14 amino acids. J gave up 5 bases and V 3 bases, and 4 bases lay outside the gene matches. Germline assignment: CDR1 SGHNT and CDR2 YYREEE (reference sequence). The CDR3 nucleotides read TGTGCCAGCAGCTCAAGGACTAGCGTAGATACGCAGTATTTT. Residues: CASSSRTSVDTQYF.

This clone was seen a few times. Other DNA sequences from this sample encode an identical CDR3 as well. This chain joins TRBV20-1 and TRBJ1-1, with D unresolved. The CDR3 extends over 10 amino acids. The germline V gene encodes CDR1 DFQATT and CDR2 SNEGSKA (reference sequence). Trimming pared 3 bases from V and 4 bases from J, leaving 3 bases between. CDR3 DNA: TGCAGTGCTAGGGTCACTGAAGCTTTCTTT. As protein: CSARVTEAFF.

The rearrangement links TRBV19 to TRBJ1-4; no firm D call. Germline V lookup: CDR1 LNHDA, CDR2 SQIVND (reference sequence). The CDR3 consists of 11 residues. Between the trimmed V and J ends, which lost 6 bases and 8 bases, there was a span of 7 bases. This CDR3 is CASRSLEKLFF. The CDR3, as DNA: TGTGCCAGTAGAAGTCTCGAAAAACTGTTTTTT.

This rearrangement joins TRBV6-5 to TRBJ1-2; TRBD1 agrees at 9 bases. Germline loops: CDR1 MNHEY, CDR2 SVGAGI. V was pared by 6 bases and J by 4 bases, with 6 bases of the junction left unmatched. CDR3 size: 14 residues. CDR3 sequence (DNA): TGTGCCAGCAGGACGGGACAGGGCGTCTATGGCTACACCTTC. Its translation: CASRTGQGVYGYTF.

The chain recombines TRBV4-2 with TRBJ2-2; TRBD1 aligns across 7 bases. Unmatched junction bases numbered 3, after V lost 5 bases and J lost 6 bases. Looked up from germline, CDR1 is LGHNA and CDR2 is YNFKEQ. This CDR3 spans 13 amino acids. The CDR3 DNA follows: TGTGCCAGCAGCTGGGACAGCTCCGGGGAGCTGTTTTTT. Its translation is CASSWDSSGELFF.

The chain couples TRBV7-3 to TRBJ2-3; tentatively, D is TRBD2 (6 bases). Between the trimmed V and J ends, which lost 2 bases and 4 bases, there was a span of 10 bases. Germline-derived CDR1 and CDR2 are SGHTA and FQGTGA. This CDR3 is built from 14 residues. This CDR3 is CASSLGGAADTQYF. The CDR3, as DNA: TGTGCCAGCAGCTTAGGAGGGGCAGCAGATACGCAGTATTTT.

The rearrangement links TRBV11-2 to TRBJ2-5, with 7 bases lining up with TRBD1. The CDR3 has 14 residues. Unmatched junction bases numbered 6, after V lost 4 bases and J lost 4 bases. Germline CDR1 and CDR2: SGHAT and FQNNGV. In nucleotides, the CDR3 is TGTGCCAGCAGCTCCTTGACAGGGAGAGAGACCCAGTACTTC. Protein: CASSSLTGRETQYF.